This is a list of T cell receptor beta chains from one sample in a study of OX40 agonist ivuxolimab in advanced cancers. TCRdb keeps only in-frame clones here, not all; method: immunoSEQ multiplex PCR. The sample contains about 140,000 clones, 90% of which appear only once. Sequenced here: CD4+ or CD8+ T cells sorted from blood, sampled in a trial of the OX40 agonist ivuxolimab. The receptors here all came from an adult with an advanced solid tumor such as melanoma, head and neck, liver or kidney cancer. The CDR3 runs from the conserved cysteine through the conserved F or W. D genes are given only for firm matches. Some rows mark clone size as missing; the rest say once, few, many or name a class of expanded clone.

length | J | size | V | D | DNA | CDR3
15 | TRBJ1-5 | - | TRBV6-1 | TRBD1 | TGTGCCAGCATTCCGACAGGGTGGAGCAATCAGCCCCAGCATTTT | CASIPTGWSNQPQHF
14 | TRBJ2-1 | - | TRBV7-9 | - | TGTGCCAGCAGCCGGGAACCTAGGGGCAATGAGCAGTTCTTC | CASSREPRGNEQFF
14 | TRBJ1-3 | - | TRBV9 | - | TGTGCCAGCAGCACGACGCTGTCTGGAAACACCATATATTTT | CASSTTLSGNTIYF
15 | TRBJ1-1 | once | TRBV18 | - | TGTGCCAGCTCACCACCGAGGGACCAGTGGACTGAAGCTTTCTTT | CASSPPRDQWTEAFF
14 | TRBJ1-2 | - | TRBV5-4 | - | TGTGCCAGCAGCTTGTCTTCCGGAGTCTATGGCTACACCTTC | CASSLSSGVYGYTF
16 | TRBJ1-1 | - | TRBV4-2 | - | TGTGCCAGCAGCCAAGACCGGAACACTAAAAACACTGAAGCTTTCTTT | CASSQDRNTKNTEAFF
14 | TRBJ1-2 | - | TRBV27 | - | TGTGCCAGCAGTCCCTACACGGGACAATATGGCTACACCTTC | CASSPYTGQYGYTF
13 | TRBJ1-1 | - | TRBV4-1 | - | TGCGCCAGCAGCCAAATAGGGGCCACTGAAGCTTTCTTT | CASSQIGATEAFF
13 | TRBJ1-2 | - | TRBV28 | - | TGTGCCAGCAGTTTTCACAGATTCTATGGCTACACCTTC | CASSFHRFYGYTF
13 | TRBJ1-1 | - | TRBV27 | - | TGTGCCAGCAGAGTAACCATGAACACTGAAGCTTTCTTT | CASRVTMNTEAFF
14 | TRBJ2-7 | - | TRBV6-5 | - | TGTGCCAGCAGTTACCCACAGGTAGACTACGAGCAGTACTTC | CASSYPQVDYEQYF
16 | TRBJ1-4 | - | TRBV28 | - | TGTGCCAGCAGTAGACCTTTAGGGGCAACTAATGAAAAACTGTTTTTT | CASSRPLGATNEKLFF